This T cell receptor beta chain derives from a study of T cells after yellow fever vaccination. Study results and limitations: Clonotypes shared by both compartments, CD4 and CD8, made up a small share. Most primary-vaccination clones recurred post-booster (about 96% CD4, roughly 87% CD8). Abundant clonotypes from the bulk population could contaminate FACS-sorted repertoires.

Germline V gives CDR1 MNHNS, CDR2 SASEGT. V lost 3 bases, J lost 6 bases, and 5 bases stayed unmatched. The length of the CDR3 is 14 residues. In its sample, this clonotype was seen a few times. Its target is not known. A universal primer site and UMIs were added as TCR cDNA was made by 5'RACE template switching. MiXCR, run by TCRdb on the 5' RACE reads, gives a single entry per CDR3 protein. Of 250,000 to 400,000 distinct CDR3 sequences in the sample, roughly 3.9% were seen once. The clonotype originates from a man younger than 30 who received the YFV17D yellow fever vaccine. This sequence joins TRBV6-1 and TRBJ2-1, with 7 positions matching TRBD2. This specimen consisted of PBMCs, obtained 5 days after the yellow fever booster vaccination. CDR3 protein: CASSEGTIVNEQFF. DNA for the CDR3: TGTGCCAGCAGTGAGGGGACTATCGTCAATGAGCAGTTCTTC.